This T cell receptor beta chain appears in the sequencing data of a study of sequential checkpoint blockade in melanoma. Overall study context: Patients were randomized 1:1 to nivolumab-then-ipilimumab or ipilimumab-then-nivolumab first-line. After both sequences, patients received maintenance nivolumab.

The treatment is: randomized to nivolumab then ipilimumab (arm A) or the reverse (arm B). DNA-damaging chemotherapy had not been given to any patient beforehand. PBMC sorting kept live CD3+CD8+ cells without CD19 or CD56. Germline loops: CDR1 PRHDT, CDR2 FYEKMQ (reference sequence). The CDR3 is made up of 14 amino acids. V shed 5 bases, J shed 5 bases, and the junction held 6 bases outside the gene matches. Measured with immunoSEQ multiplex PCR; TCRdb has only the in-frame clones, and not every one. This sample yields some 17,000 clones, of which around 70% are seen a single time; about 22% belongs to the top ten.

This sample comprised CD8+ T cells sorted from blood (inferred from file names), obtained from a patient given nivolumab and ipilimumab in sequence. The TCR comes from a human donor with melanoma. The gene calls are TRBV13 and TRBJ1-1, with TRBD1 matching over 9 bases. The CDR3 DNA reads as TGTGCCAGCAGCGTAGACAGGGGGAGGACTGAAGCTTTCTTT. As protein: CASSVDRGRTEAFF.